This T cell receptor (beta chain) comes out of a study of cytomegalovirus exposure and HLA in healthy donors. General study results and limits: Productive status was seen about 87% or about 30% of the time for most TCR beta V segments in an earlier analysis.

In germline, CDR1 is MNHNS, CDR2 SASEGT. J gave up 3 bases and V 5 bases, and 6 bases lay outside the gene matches. The CDR3 extends over 15 amino acids. Regarding this clone: Its antigen is not known.

PCR involved 60 Vbeta and 13 Jbeta primers. Assay used: immunoSEQ multiplex PCR; TCRdb lists only in-frame clones, some missing. Seen here are 100,000 to 150,000 clones, approximately 80% observed once, and the top ten hold approximately 3.1%. The chain joins TRBV6-1 to TRBJ2-2; TRBD2 matches 7 bases. This receptor was obtained from a woman in her late teens or twenties in good health and CMV-seropositive. What was sequenced was PBMCs. CDR3 sequence reads: CASSWAGEYTGELFF. The CDR3 region has the DNA TGTGCCAGCAGTTGGGCGGGGGAGTACACCGGGGAGCTGTTTTTT.